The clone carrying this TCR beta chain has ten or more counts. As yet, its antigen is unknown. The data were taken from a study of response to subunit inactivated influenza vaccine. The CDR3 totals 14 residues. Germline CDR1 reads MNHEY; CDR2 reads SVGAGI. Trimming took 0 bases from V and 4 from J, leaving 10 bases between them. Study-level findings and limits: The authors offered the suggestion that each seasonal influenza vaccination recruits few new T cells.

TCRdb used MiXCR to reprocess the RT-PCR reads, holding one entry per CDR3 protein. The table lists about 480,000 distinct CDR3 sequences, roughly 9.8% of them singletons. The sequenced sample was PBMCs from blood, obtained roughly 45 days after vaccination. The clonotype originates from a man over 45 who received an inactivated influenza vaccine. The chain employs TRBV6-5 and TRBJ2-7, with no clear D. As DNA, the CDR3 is TGTGCCAGCAGTTACTCGGCAGGCCGTTACGAGCAGTACTTC. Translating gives CASSYSAGRYEQYF.